This paragraph reports one T cell receptor beta chain. It has no known antigen specificity. Nothing much larger sits one base from this clone, and base qualities are not available. The CDR3 regions of human TCRbeta chains were subjected to immunosequencing. From the authors' description of their analysis: TCRs in the repertoires were compared against a reference library of SARS-CoV-2-specific TCRs that had been generated with the MIRA antigen-specificity platform. Breadth was defined as the fraction of unique TCRs that were SARS-CoV-2-associated, and depth was defined as the fraction of total T cells that were SARS-CoV-2-associated. Using the MIRA data, each spike-specific TCR was mapped to the spike region that the TCR reacts to and placed in a CD4 or CD8 class. Log10-transformed breadth and depth values were compared by one-way ANOVA with Sidak's multiple comparisons tests. The source is immuneACCESS, and TCRdb retained only in-frame sequences with V and J called. Part of the clones is not carried over; for the studies checked, unresolved V genes explain less than half of this, and the remainder is unexplained. V and J calls and clone size come straight from that table; D and trimming were deduced from the DNA. Recorded for this sample are 90,000 to 120,000 clones; roughly nine tenths of them occurred a single time. 16% of the sample goes to the ten largest clones.

The germline V gene supplies CDR1 SGHRS and CDR2 YFSETQ. V lost 5 bases and J lost 1 base; the stretch between them is 13 bases long. The CDR3 goes from the cysteine to the phenylalanine over 15 residues. Just the 45-base CDR3 DNA is kept, in frame starting at base 1. The data are from a study of T cell responses to AZD1222 COVID-19 vaccine (dated by TCRdb to the early 2020s). Turning to the overall study: Because spike-specific TCR depth and breadth did not differ between the two schedules, AZD1222 recipients who got a second dose at roughly 4 weeks were pooled with those who got a second dose at roughly 12 weeks. Trial participants were enrolled by age into 18-55, 56-69 and 70-plus year subgroups, with 148, 28 and 57 TCR-sequenced participants respectively. TCR sequencing covered 230 to 250 trial participants: 207 given two doses of AZD1222 and approximately 26 given two doses of MenACWY control vaccine. Study-wide findings and limitations: No day 14 peak-response samples were available, so repertoires were characterized only after the peak T cell response. The whole spike protein was spanned by vaccine-associated CD4 TCRs, and dominant responses were seen in regions 160-218 and 743-854. Nearly half of unique spike-specific TCRs reportedly recognized epitopes outside regions mutated in the B.1.351 and B.1.1.7 variants. Spike-specific TCR breadth and depth rose significantly after two AZD1222 doses compared with day 0 and with MenACWY recipients. The 56-69-year group was small, and its depth increase did not reach significance, likely because of low power. Participants were mostly white British and included more females than males, and it was suggested by the authors that clonal diversity may have been underestimated. Conclusions about previously exposed vaccinees are limited, since just 6 or 7 AZD1222 recipients were seropositive for SARS-CoV-2 at baseline.

The time point tag for this specimen amounts to: baseline before first vaccination. The vaccinee samples were drawn from two UK trials, COV001 and COV002, one of which was a single-blind randomized controlled phase 2/3 trial testing AZD1222 (ChAdOx1 nCoV-19) in healthy adults. Trial participant PBMC samples were collected at day 0 and day 28 after the second dose for TCRbeta chain sequencing. Sequencing used peripheral blood, obtained on day 0 of AZD1222 vaccination. This TCR was sampled from an adult in good health. The receptor chain draws on TRBV5-1 and TRBJ2-1, and TRBD2 may be the D gene, going by 7 matching bases. The bases are TGCGCCAGCAGTGGGGGGGGCCAGTCCTACAATGAGCAGTTCTTC. This yields the protein CASSGGGQSYNEQFF.